This TCR beta chain comes out of a study of blood T cells in healthy people across ages. With respect to this clonotype: Its antigen is still unknown.

Points from the study as a whole: Bulk PBMC profiling left naive and antigen-experienced comparisons inconclusive. TCR beta diversity per million T cells fell roughly linearly with age.

Primers used in a second PCR of about 6 to 11 cycles were a sample-barcoded 5' primer and a J-beta primer mix. TCRdb analysed the 5' RACE reads with MiXCR anew, one entry per CDR3 protein. The sample lists hundreds of thousands of distinct CDR3 sequences, roughly 25% occurring once. Germline assignment: CDR1 LGHNA and CDR2 YSLEER. Between the trimmed V and J ends, which lost 0 bases and 5 bases, there was a span of 13 bases. The CDR3 covers 15 residues. These data also formed part of another study, on T cells of mothers and their children. That source adds: The authors added sample barcodes and 2-4 random nucleotides using the M1S primer of the second PCR. Nobody spotted any persistent microchimeric T cell clones.

The receptor comes from a boy between 5 and 17 years old in good health. The V call is TRBV4-3, the J call TRBJ1-1; D is undetermined. The sample was blood. CDR3: CASSQDTGSGTEAFF. CDR3 sequence (DNA): TGCGCCAGCAGCCAAGATACTGGGTCGGGGACTGAAGCTTTCTTT.